This T cell receptor beta chain was identified during a study of somatic mutations in cytotoxic T cells in rheumatoid arthritis. Study-wide results and limits: About an eighth of the 65 patients had a largest CD8+ clone above 20% of CD8+ cells. In the expanded CD8+ clones, the antigen targets remained unknown.

On this clone: The antigen remains undetermined.

Magnetic beads with positive selection isolated CD4+ and CD8+ fractions, whose purity was verified by flow cytometry. Sequencing was performed with immunoSEQ multiplex PCR; in TCRdb, only in-frame clones are kept and a portion is missing. Among 8,000 to 13,000 clones listed, roughly four fifths were seen once. Specimen: CD8+ T cells sorted from blood. The TCR comes from a woman aged 50 to 60 in good health.

The CDR3 DNA reads TGTGCCAGCAGCCCGGGACAGGGAATGTGGGAGCAGTACTTC. It encodes CASSPGQGMWEQYF. The rearrangement joins TRBV5-5 to TRBJ2-7; 9 bases align to TRBD1. With V trimmed by 4 bases and J by 7 bases, 9 bases remained unmatched. Germline V gives CDR1 SGHKS, CDR2 YYEKEE (reference sequence). This CDR3 region has 14 residues.